Given below is one T cell receptor beta chain in context. The target antigen is unknown. Trimming shortened V by 2 bases and J by 8 bases, and 12 bases separated the two germline ends. CDR1 is GTSNPN and CDR2 is SVGIG in the germline V gene (reference sequence). The CDR3 length is 12 residues. Every isolated RNA sample was fully reverse transcribed, so sequencing captured expressed TCRB transcripts. Samples of naive, central memory and regulatory T cells yielded a mean of approximately 3.9 million reads. Profiling relied on immunoSEQ multiplex PCR, and the TCRdb table lists in-frame clones only, not all of them. The sample yields 55,000 to 80,000 clones, roughly 50% seen once. This record belongs to a study of beta chain features in type 1 diabetes. Study background: Healthy donors, compared against patients, showed similar age, gender and cell yields. All samples yielded around 98 million examined sorted cells. Overall study findings and caveats: For Type 1 diabetes patients, all four CD4+ subsets carried TCRB CDR3s that were moderately but significantly shorter. Whether HLA type affects TCRB rearrangement stayed undetermined in the present work.

The TCR originated in a man in his thirties or forties with type 1 diabetes. Sequencing was performed on central memory CD4+ T cells from blood. This rearrangement joins TRBV30 to TRBJ1-2; D is unclear. CDR3 residues: CAWSPAVGGYTF. In DNA, the CDR3 is TGTGCCTGGAGTCCCGCGGTTGGCGGCTACACCTTC.